This entry lists 8 T cell receptor beta chains sequenced from one sample in a study of blood T cell repertoires in COVID-19 (dated by TCRdb to 2018 to 2020). The library relied on the immunoSEQ multiplex PCR assay. In its TCRdb copy, this immuneACCESS table keeps in-frame sequences only and misses some clones. Where compared with another copy, unresolved V genes explain less than half of these, and the others have no known cause. Counted in this sample were fewer than 75,000 clones; 89% of them appeared once. The leading ten clones occupy 8.9% of the sample. The sample taken for sequencing was peripheral blood. The source of these receptors is a man older than 75 with acute or convalescent COVID-19.

The chain uses TRBV7-2 and TRBJ1-5; possible D gene TRBD1, 5 bases. Trimming removed 3 bases at V and 3 bases at J, with 12 bases between. CDR3 length: 15 residues. Germline V gene lookup returns CDR1 SGHTA and CDR2 FQGNSA. DNA of the CDR3: TGTGCCAGCAGCTTCATCGGGACTGCCAATCAGCCCCAGCATTTT. Protein: CASSFIGTANQPQHF.

The rearrangement uses TRBV30 and TRBJ1-6, with unresolved D. There are 13 residues in the CDR3. V was clipped by 3 bases and J by 0 bases, with 3 bases between them. The germline gives CDR1 GTSNPN, CDR2 SVGIG (reference sequence). Here the CDR3 DNA reads TGTGCCTGGAGAGCCTCCTATAATTCACCCCTCCACTTT. Protein: CAWRASYNSPLHF.

V is TRBV19 and J is TRBJ1-1, with D possibly matching TRBD1 (6 bases). Per germline, CDR1 LNHDA and CDR2 SQIVND (reference sequence). CDR3 length equals 13 residues. With 4 bases removed from V and 1 base from J, the gap between germline ends came to 7 bases. CDR3 bases: TGTGCCAGTAGTAAGACAGGGAACACTGAAGCTTTCTTT. Encoded protein: CASSKTGNTEAFF. Filled out from reference TRBV19 and TRBJ1-1, the complete variable domain reads DGGITQSPKYLFRKEGQNVTLSCEQNLNHDAMYWYRQDPGQGLRLIYYSQIVNDFQKGDIAEGYSVSREKKESFPLTVTSAQKNPTAFYLCASSKTGNTEAFFGQGTRLTVV.

This chain links TRBV28 with TRBJ1-5; a weak D match, TRBD1 (6 bases). V was shortened by 8 bases and J by 1 base, with 15 bases between the two germline ends. CDR3 length: 15 residues. The germline gives CDR1 MDHEN, CDR2 SYDVKM. The CDR3 DNA reads as TGTGCCAGCTCATTAGGGGGGGCGAGCAATCAGCCCCAGCATTTT. Residues: CASSLGGASNQPQHF.

The V gene is TRBV12-3 or TRBV12-4, the J gene TRBJ2-7; no definite D call. The CDR3 has 11 residues. V lost 5 bases and J lost 1, with 3 bases in between. The CDR3 spells CASSQSYEQYF. DNA of the CDR3: TGTGCCAGCAGTCAGTCCTACGAGCAGTACTTC.

The chain joins TRBV25-1 to TRBJ1-2; 7 bases line up with TRBD1. V shed 5 bases and J 6 bases; nucleotides not matched to a gene: 9. Germline assignment: CDR1 MGHDK and CDR2 SYGVNS. This CDR3 contains 14 residues. Here the CDR3 reads CASSFSDRDDGYTF. The CDR3 region has the DNA TGTGCCAGCAGTTTCTCCGACAGGGACGATGGCTACACCTTC.

The genes are TRBV28 and TRBJ1-4; D may be TRBD1 (5 bases). Germline loops: CDR1 MDHEN, CDR2 SYDVKM. The CDR3 has 14 residues. V dropped 5 bases and J dropped 8 bases, with 15 bases sitting between them. The CDR3, as DNA: TGTGCCAGCAGTCCGCCCGTGTACAGGGAAAAACTGTTTTTT. It translates to CASSPPVYREKLFF.

This clone has just a few counts. The V and J genes are TRBV24-1 and TRBJ2-5; possible D gene TRBD2, 6 bases. Trimming left V 1 base short and J 4 bases short, with 6 bases between. Germline-derived CDR1 and CDR2 are KGHDR and SFDVKD. The CDR3 extends over 13 amino acids. The CDR3 DNA is TGTGCCACCAGTGATTTAGCGGGAGAGACCCAGTACTTC. The encoded protein is CATSDLAGETQYF.